This is a list of T cell receptor beta chains from one sample in a study of Ad26.COV2.S vaccination and SARS-CoV-2 variants. Here immunoSEQ multiplex PCR was the method, and the copy in TCRdb shows in-frame clones only, minus some. The table has 440,000 or so clones, roughly 87% seen once. The material was peripheral blood, obtained in a trial of Ad26.COV2.S vaccine versus placebo. These receptors all stem from a person aged 18 to 59 who received the Ad26.COV2.S COVID-19 vaccine or a placebo. CDR3s include the opening cysteine and the closing phenylalanine or tryptophan. D genes are given only for firm matches. Size tells how often a clone was seen (once, few, many) or the class of an expanded clone, and some rows leave it out.

TRBV29-1,.,TRBD1,TRBJ2-2,TGCAGCGTAGAGCCGACAGGGGGCACCGGGGAGCTGTTTTTT,CSVEPTGGTGELFF
TRBV5-4,.,TRBD1,TRBJ1-2,TGTGCCAGCAGCTGGGGACAGGGGAACTATGGCTACACCTTC,CASSWGQGNYGYTF
TRBV6-5,.,.,TRBJ2-4,TGTGCCAGCAGTTACTCGAACAGTTTGGGGAACATTCAGTACTTC,CASSYSNSLGNIQYF
TRBV28,.,.,TRBJ2-2,TGTGCCAGCAGTCCGCCTAACACCGGGGAGCTGTTTTTT,CASSPPNTGELFF
TRBV14,.,.,TRBJ2-5,TGTGCCAGCAGCCAAGATGTGTACGTAGAGACCCAGTACTTC,CASSQDVYVETQYF
TRBV5-1,.,.,TRBJ2-7,TGCGCCAGCAGCTTGAGCGACACGGGCGAGCAGTACTTC,CASSLSDTGEQYF
TRBV24-1,.,.,TRBJ2-7,TGTGCCACCAGTGATTCGCGGGGGAGGGGGCCTTCCTACGAGCAGTACTTC,CATSDSRGRGPSYEQYF
TRBV12-3/TRBV12-4,.,TRBD1,TRBJ2-1,TGTGCCAGCGTGACAGGGACCTACAATGAGCAGTTCTTC,CASVTGTYNEQFF
TRBV28,.,.,TRBJ2-1,TGTGCCAGCAGTCCACAGATCAACAATGAGCAGTTCTTC,CASSPQINNEQFF
TRBV25-1,few,TRBD1,TRBJ1-2,TGTGCCAGCCAGACAGGGGGCGGCTATGGCTACACCTTC,CASQTGGGYGYTF
TRBV27,.,.,TRBJ1-2,TGTGCCAGCAGTTTGGGAGGGCCAAACTATGGCTACACCTTC,CASSLGGPNYGYTF
TRBV30,.,.,TRBJ1-5,TGTGCCTGGAGGACACCATATAGCAATCAGCCCCAGCATTTT,CAWRTPYSNQPQHF
TRBV18,.,.,TRBJ2-7,TGTGCCAGCTCACCGGACAGTTCCTACGAGCAGTACTTC,CASSPDSSYEQYF
TRBV9,.,.,TRBJ1-1,TGTGCCAGCAGCGTAGGGGGCACTGAAGCTTTCTTT,CASSVGGTEAFF
TRBV4-3,.,.,TRBJ1-2,TGCGCCAGCAGCCAAGGGTGGCGGTTGAAGAGGGGTGGCTACACCTTC,CASSQGWRLKRGGYTF
TRBV6-5,.,.,TRBJ1-2,TGTGCCAGCAGTTACTCGAGCGGGACCGCATTTGGCTACACCTTC,CASSYSSGTAFGYTF
TRBV6-5,.,.,TRBJ1-2,TGTGCCAGCAGGTACGGGGACACCCACGTCGGCTACACCTTC,CASRYGDTHVGYTF
TRBV5-1,.,.,TRBJ1-1,TGCGCCAGCAGCTTGGACATTCAGGGTTACGGCACTGAAGCTTTCTTT,CASSLDIQGYGTEAFF
TRBV28,few,.,TRBJ1-2,TGTGCCAGCAGTTTAATCGGGCCCGGGCAGGGAGGTGGCTACACCTTC,CASSLIGPGQGGGYTF
TRBV7-8,.,TRBD2,TRBJ2-1,TGTGCCAGCAGCCCACAGAGCGGGAGCGCCTCCTACAATGAGCAGTTCTTC,CASSPQSGSASYNEQFF
TRBV28,once,TRBD1,TRBJ1-2,TGTGCCAGCAGTCAAACAGGGGGCGGTGGCTACACCTTC,CASSQTGGGGYTF
TRBV27,.,.,TRBJ1-6,TGTGCCAGCAGTTTCACGGTAGAGTCACCCCTCCACTTT,CASSFTVESPLHF
TRBV2,.,TRBD2,TRBJ2-2,TGTGCCAGCACCGGGACTAGGGCCATAACGGAGCTGTTTTTT,CASTGTRAITELFF
TRBV5-1,once,.,TRBJ2-1,TGCGCCAGCAGTCACAGGGCGACGGCCAACAATGAGCAGTTCTTC,CASSHRATANNEQFF
TRBV7-9,.,.,TRBJ1-1,TGTGCCAGCAGCCTATCGGACGGGAACACTGAAGCTTTCTTT,CASSLSDGNTEAFF
TRBV18,.,.,TRBJ2-1,TGTGCCAGCTCACCGGCAGCGGGCGGCCCCAATGAGCAGTTCTTC,CASSPAAGGPNEQFF
TRBV6-1,.,TRBD2,TRBJ2-7,TGTGCCAGCAGTGCAGGGTCAGTACTAGCGGGAACGTACGAGCAGTACTTC,CASSAGSVLAGTYEQYF
TRBV7-2,once,TRBD2,TRBJ2-5,TGTGCCAGCAGCTCAGGGACCGGGACTAGGGAGACCCAGTACTTC,CASSSGTGTRETQYF
TRBV2,.,.,TRBJ1-1,TGTGCCAGCAGTGGGGGACTCACTGAAGCTTTCTTT,CASSGGLTEAFF
TRBV6-6,.,.,TRBJ2-5,TGTGCCAGCAGTCCACGGACGGCCGGCGGGGAGACCCAGTACTTC,CASSPRTAGGETQYF
TRBV20-1,.,TRBD1,TRBJ2-7,TGCAGTGCTAGTGATGCAGGGGGTAGCTCCTACGAGCAGTACTTC,CSASDAGGSSYEQYF
TRBV2,once,TRBD1,TRBJ1-6,TGTGCCAGCAGTGGTGGGACAGGGGCCTCACCCCTCCACTTT,CASSGGTGASPLHF
TRBV5-1,.,.,TRBJ1-3,TGCGCCAGCAGCCCTACGGCCCGAGGGACGACGCTCTCTGGAAACACCATATATTTT,CASSPTARGTTLSGNTIYF
TRBV5-1,.,.,TRBJ1-1,TGCGCCAGCAGCGCGGACAGTGGCACTGAAGCTTTCTTT,CASSADSGTEAFF
TRBV7-3,.,TRBD1,TRBJ2-2,TGTGCCAGCAGCAACCGGACAGGGGGCTTAGGGGAGCTGTTTTTT,CASSNRTGGLGELFF
TRBV5-1,.,.,TRBJ2-2,TGCGCCAGCAGCTTGTCGGGAGTAAATACCGGGGAGCTGTTTTTT,CASSLSGVNTGELFF
TRBV7-2,few,.,TRBJ1-1,TGTGCCAGCAGCTTAGACCCTCAGACAGGTAACACTGAAGCTTTCTTT,CASSLDPQTGNTEAFF
TRBV15,.,TRBD2,TRBJ2-3,TGTGCCACCAGCAGAGATCAGTTGAGTATACTAGCGGCTAGCACAGATACGCAGTATTTT,CATSRDQLSILAASTDTQYF
TRBV6-2/TRBV6-3,.,.,TRBJ2-1,TGTGCCAGCAGTAGCTCAGGGTCTTATGAGCAGTTCTTC,CASSSSGSYEQFF
TRBV3-1/TRBV3-2,.,.,TRBJ2-3,TGTGCCAGCAGCCAAATTAGGACAGATACGCAGTATTTT,CASSQIRTDTQYF
TRBV6-1,.,TRBD1,TRBJ2-7,TGTGCCAGCAGTGGGGGGACAGGGTCTAGGCGCTACGAGCAGTACTTC,CASSGGTGSRRYEQYF
TRBV5-1,.,.,TRBJ1-1,TGCGCCAGCAGCTTGTTCGGGGGTTGGAACACTGAAGCTTTCTTT,CASSLFGGWNTEAFF
TRBV7-3,.,.,TRBJ2-5,TGTGCCAGCAGCTTGGAGCCCCTCAGGACCCAGTACTTC,CASSLEPLRTQYF
TRBV6-6,once,TRBD1,TRBJ1-1,TGTGCCAGCAGAAAAAGTGGGACAGGGGGCACTGAAGCTTTCTTT,CASRKSGTGGTEAFF
TRBV2,once,.,TRBJ2-1,TGTGCCAGCAGTGAAGCGCGGGCAGGGAAGCAGTTCTTC,CASSEARAGKQFF
TRBV5-1,few,.,TRBJ1-2,TGCGCCAGCAGCGCCCGGGACAACCCCTCTTATTTGATTGACTATGGCTACACCTTC,CASSARDNPSYLIDYGYTF
TRBV27,.,TRBD1,TRBJ2-1,TGTGCCAGCAGAAGGGGACAGGGAATGAGCTACAATGAGCAGTTCTTC,CASRRGQGMSYNEQFF
TRBV5-6,once,.,TRBJ1-5,TGTGCCAGCAGCTTTGGCGTCAGGGATCAGCCCCAGCATTTT,CASSFGVRDQPQHF
TRBV6-5,.,.,TRBJ2-3,TGTGCCAGCAGTTACTCCCGACAGACAGATACGCAGTATTTT,CASSYSRQTDTQYF
TRBV18,.,.,TRBJ1-1,TGTGCCAGCGCAGAGGGGGGCCAAACTGAAGCTTTCTTT,CASAEGGQTEAFF
TRBV2,.,.,TRBJ2-4,TGTGCCAGCAGTGTCTCAGAAAACATTCAGTACTTC,CASSVSENIQYF
TRBV19,.,TRBD1,TRBJ2-7,TGTGCCAGTAGTATGGCAGGGGGCCCATACGAGCAGTACTTC,CASSMAGGPYEQYF
TRBV7-3,.,.,TRBJ1-2,TGTGCCAGCAGCAATGGGACATATGGCTACACCTTC,CASSNGTYGYTF
TRBV7-8,.,.,TRBJ2-7,TGTGCCAGCAGCTTAGCTCTCTACGAGCAGTACTTC,CASSLALYEQYF